The rows below give T cell receptor beta chains drawn from one sample of a study of regulatory T cells in long-lasting Graves disease. TCRdb recomputed calls from the multiplex PCR reads with MiXCR, one row per CDR3 protein. The data contain about 340,000 distinct CDR3 sequences, around a fifth of them singletons. The sample here was peripheral blood mononuclear cells (PBMCs), taken when the disease was refractory, from a patient treated with antithyroid drugs. These receptors were obtained from a female donor with Graves disease. Both conserved end residues are part of each CDR3. The D gene is left open where the match is weak. Clone size is stated in some rows and not others, as once, few, many or a class when expanded.

size,D,V,J,CDR3,DNA
few,NA,TRBV27,TRBJ2-7,CASSWGVGSYEQYF,TGTGCCAGCAGCTGGGGGGTTGGATCCTACGAGCAGTACTTC
few,NA,TRBV19,TRBJ1-1,CASSARQRLQAFF,TGTGCCAGTAGTGCCCGACAGCGTTTGCAAGCTTTCTTT
many,NA,TRBV7-2,TRBJ1-5,CASSLAWGASNQPQHF,TGTGCCAGCAGCTTAGCGTGGGGAGCTAGCAATCAGCCCCAGCATTTT
many,NA,TRBV19,TRBJ2-5,CASSINGGDGETQYF,TGTGCCAGTAGTATAAATGGCGGGGATGGAGAGACCCAGTACTTC
NA,NA,TRBV5-1,TRBJ1-2,CASSLEEGAISGGYTF,TGCGCCAGCAGCTTGGAAGAGGGCGCGATTTCGGGGGGCTACACCTTC
NA,NA,TRBV18,TRBJ2-3,CASQPAGRSTDTQYF,TGTGCCAGCCAACCGGCCGGACGGAGCACAGATACGCAGTATTTT
many,NA,TRBV27,TRBJ2-7,CASSLRGAYEQYF,TGTGCCAGCAGTTTAAGGGGAGCCTACGAGCAGTACTTC
many,NA,TRBV7-2,TRBJ1-5,CASSLTNQPQHF,TGTGCCAGCAGCTTAACCAATCAGCCCCAGCATTTT
NA,TRBD2,TRBV27,TRBJ2-7,CASSLASAGTSGVYGQYF,TGTGCCAGCAGTCTCGCCTCAGCCGGGACTAGCGGGGTCTACGGGCAGTACTTC
NA,TRBD1,TRBV15,TRBJ1-2,CATSRDRTGGEGYTF,TGTGCCACCAGCAGAGACAGGACAGGGGGCGAAGGCTACACCTTC
NA,NA,TRBV15,TRBJ2-5,CATSRLQGSLETQYF,TGTGCCACCAGCAGATTACAGGGTTCCCTGGAGACCCAGTACTTC
few,NA,TRBV7-2,TRBJ1-5,CASSPMGGFSNQPQHF,TGTGCCAGCAGCCCAATGGGGGGGTTCAGCAATCAGCCCCAGCATTTT
NA,NA,TRBV10-3,TRBJ1-2,CAIGKGPSRGYTF,TGTGCCATCGGGAAGGGGCCCTCCCGTGGCTACACCTTC
NA,TRBD1,TRBV6-2/TRBV6-3,TRBJ1-5,CASSYRTGSNQPQHF,TGTGCCAGCAGTTACAGGACAGGGAGCAATCAGCCCCAGCATTTT
NA,NA,TRBV9,TRBJ1-3,CASSFQNTIYF,TGTGCCAGCAGCTTTCAGAACACCATATATTTT
many,NA,TRBV18,TRBJ1-4,CASSPEATGEKLFF,TGTGCCAGCTCACCTGAGGCGACGGGCGAAAAACTGTTTTTT
NA,NA,TRBV6-2/TRBV6-3,TRBJ2-7,CASSPGEGHSWEQYF,TGTGCCAGCAGTCCTGGCGAGGGGCATAGTTGGGAGCAGTACTTC
few,TRBD2,TRBV3-1,TRBJ2-2,CASTPRAGGTGELFF,TGTGCCAGCACCCCCCGAGCGGGAGGGACCGGGGAGCTGTTTTTT
few,NA,TRBV24-1,TRBJ1-5,CATSDQNYQPQHF,TGTGCCACCAGTGATCAGAATTATCAGCCCCAGCATTTT